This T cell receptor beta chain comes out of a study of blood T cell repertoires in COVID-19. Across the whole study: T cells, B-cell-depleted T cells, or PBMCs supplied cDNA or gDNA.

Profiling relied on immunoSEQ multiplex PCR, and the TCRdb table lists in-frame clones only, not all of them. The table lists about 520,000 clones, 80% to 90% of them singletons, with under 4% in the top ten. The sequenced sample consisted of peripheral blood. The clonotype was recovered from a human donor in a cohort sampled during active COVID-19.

The CDR3 bases are TGTGCCAGCAGCCCCGGGTCCTTCCCCTACGAGCAGTACTTC. This encodes CASSPGSFPYEQYF. The rearrangement uses TRBV14 and TRBJ2-7; D unresolved. Germline V gene sequence: CDR1 SGHDN, CDR2 FVKESK. The CDR3 has 14 residues. V shed 4 bases and J shed 2 bases, with 12 bases lying between them.